The present T cell receptor beta chain was sequenced within a study of cytomegalovirus exposure and HLA in healthy donors. General study points: A reported reduction in N-insertions relative to the roughly 710-donor mean was seen in an Asian-associated ancestry cluster in a later analysis.

Notes on this clone: Its antigen is not identified.

This PCR relied on a set of 60 Vbeta primers and 13 Jbeta primers. Clones were read by immunoSEQ multiplex PCR, and TCRdb kept only the in-frame ones, dropping some. The top ten hold 2.8% of the sample, which has about 150,000 clones, about 70% seen once. The CDR3 has 11 residues. The germline CDR1 and CDR2 sequences are DFQATT and SNEGSKA (reference sequence). The gene calls are TRBV20-1 and TRBJ2-7, with a possible D match to TRBD2 (7 bases). The sequence was collected from a young man in good health and CMV-seronegative. The source material was PBMCs. The CDR3 nucleotides read TGCAGCGGGGGGCGCTCCTACGAGCAGTACTTC. Its protein product is CSGGRSYEQYF.